This passage covers 31 T cell receptor beta chains from one sample sequenced in a study of T cell repertoires in aging, cancer and after chemotherapy. Peripheral blood genomic DNA, not sorted cells or RNA, was the template. A mixed TRB-A/B primer pool amplified rearranged TRB by multiplex touch-down PCR. One entry per CDR3 protein, called by TCRdb with MiXCR from the multiplex PCR reads. This sample has some 2,500 distinct CDR3 sequences, with about 23% found just once. The sample comprised blood. These receptors came from a human donor with a solid tumor.

The J gene is TRBJ1-5, the V gene TRBV19; D ambiguous. There are 14 residues in the CDR3. V was shortened by 4 bases and J by 1 base, with 8 bases between the two germline ends. The germline V gene has CDR1 LNHDA and CDR2 SQIVND (reference sequence). The CDR3 DNA reads as TGTGCCAGTAGTAAGAGCTTAAGCAATCAGCCCCAGCATTTT. Its protein is CASSKSLSNQPQHF.

Judged by abundance, this clonotype is large (0.1 to 1%). The chain carries TRBV6-1 and TRBJ2-1; TRBD1 agrees at 9 bases. The length of the CDR3 is 15 residues. V was clipped by 5 bases and J by 6 bases; unmatched bases: 8. Per germline, CDR1 MNHNS and CDR2 SASEGT. The DNA of the CDR3 is TGTGCCAGCAGTCCAGCGGGACAGGGCTTCAATGAGCAGTTCTTC. The encoded protein is CASSPAGQGFNEQFF.

This rearrangement joins TRBV12-3 or TRBV12-4 to TRBJ2-3; TRBD1 aligns across 9 bases. The V gene end was trimmed by 4 bases and the J gene end by 4 bases; junction bases not matched to a gene: 6. This CDR3 contains 15 residues. CDR3 bases: TGTGCCAGCAGTTCTGGGACAGGGTGGGCAGATACGCAGTATTTT. Its translation is CASSSGTGWADTQYF.

Details on this clonotype: One end of the junction fails to match germline, which may point to a read error. The rearrangement joins TRBV20-1 to TRBJ2-5, with D possibly TRBD2 on 5 matching bases. Germline-derived CDR1 and CDR2 are DFQATT and SNEGSKA (reference sequence). This CDR3 is 10 amino acids long. The CDR3 region is CGAREETQYF. The CDR3 DNA sequence: TGCGGTGCTAGGGAGGAGACCCAGTACTTC.

Only a few counts were recorded for this clonotype. The V call is TRBV19, the J call TRBJ2-5; a possible D gene is TRBD1 (6 bases). This CDR3 spans 15 amino acids. With 2 bases removed from V and 4 bases from J, the gap between germline ends came to 14 bases. Germline CDR1 is LNHDA and CDR2 is SQIVND (reference sequence). The CDR3 spells CASSISRTAGETQYF. The CDR3 bases are TGTGCCAGTAGTATATCGAGGACAGCAGGAGAGACCCAGTACTTC.

Relative to its sample, this clonotype is medium-sized (0.01 to 0.1%). V gene TRBV24-1 combines with J gene TRBJ2-3, with 8 nucleotides matching TRBD1. Germline V CDR1 and CDR2: KGHDR, SFDVKD. The ends lost 5 bases at V and 3 bases at J; junction bases unmatched: 6. CDR3 size: 15 residues. CDR3 residues: CATSVQGARTDTQYF. The CDR3 DNA follows: TGTGCCACCAGTGTCCAGGGGGCGCGAACAGATACGCAGTATTTT.

The chain combines TRBV7-6 with TRBJ1-4; D may be TRBD1 (5 bases). CDR1 is SGHVS and CDR2 is FNYEAQ in the germline V gene. V lost 0 bases and J lost 4, with 9 bases in between. This CDR3 contains 15 residues. The chain's CDR3 is CASSLAATVNEKLFF. CDR3 coding DNA: TGTGCCAGCAGCTTAGCAGCGACAGTTAATGAAAAACTGTTTTTT.

This rearrangement joins TRBV19 to TRBJ2-3; 8 bases are a match to TRBD1. Per the germline V gene, CDR1 is LNHDA and CDR2 is SQIVND (reference sequence). The CDR3 length is 17 residues. The V gene end was trimmed by 5 bases and the J gene end by 0 bases; junction bases not matched to a gene: 10. For the CDR3, the DNA is TGTGCCAGTAGTGGACTCAGGGGGCCCGCGAGCACAGATACGCAGTATTTT. Translated, it gives CASSGLRGPASTDTQYF.

The chain employs TRBV19 and TRBJ2-6, with D unclear. Germline CDR1 reads LNHDA; CDR2 reads SQIVND (reference sequence). V lost 8 bases and J lost 0, with 5 bases in between. This CDR3 is built from 13 residues. The CDR3 nucleotides read TGTGCCAGTTGGACCTCTGGGGCCAACGTCCTGACTTTC. Translated: CASWTSGANVLTF.

There are a few counts of this clonotype. The rearrangement links TRBV4-1 to TRBJ2-7; either TRBD1 or TRBD2 may supply D (5 bases each). There are 14 residues in the CDR3. Germline CDR1 and CDR2: MGHRA and YSYEKL. Deletions cut 3 bases from V and 1 base from J, with 10 bases between. The CDR3 protein is CASSHRDGSYEQYF. The CDR3 bases are TGCGCCAGCAGCCATAGGGACGGGTCCTACGAGCAGTACTTC.

J is TRBJ1-4 and V is TRBV12-3 or TRBV12-4, with 8 nucleotides matching TRBD1. The junction had 7 bases not matched to a gene; V was cut back by 2 bases and J by 8 bases. This CDR3 is 15 amino acids long. Here the CDR3 DNA reads TGTGCCAGCAGTTTAACGACAGGGGCAGGGGAAAAACTGTTTTTT. This sequence encodes CASSLTTGAGEKLFF.

Turning to this clonotype: A much more abundant neighbour one base away suggests this may be a read error. The chain employs TRBV6-1 and TRBJ1-2; D might be TRBD1 (6 bases). CDR1 is MNHNS, CDR2 SASEGT, per germline. This CDR3 spans 13 amino acids. The CDR3 is CASSVGQTYDYTF. Written as DNA, the CDR3 is TGTGCCAGCAGTGTTGGACAGACCTATGACTACACCTTC.

By share, this clonotype ranks as large (0.1 to 1%). The chain is built from TRBV7-6 and TRBJ2-7, with no clear D. The CDR3 covers 12 residues. V was clipped by 5 bases and J by 4 bases, with 9 bases between them. Looked up from germline, CDR1 is SGHVS and CDR2 is FNYEAQ. CDR3 amino acids: CASSAPEYEQYF. The CDR3, as DNA: TGTGCCAGCAGCGCTCCAGAGTACGAGCAGTACTTC.

This clonotype was seen only a few times. The chain employs TRBV23-1 and TRBJ2-3; possibly TRBD1 for D (6 bases). TRBV23-1 is filed as an ORF, its function uncertain. The V end was cut by 2 bases, the J end by 0 bases, with 21 bases between. The CDR3 length is 19 residues. CDR3 protein: CASSQKCPRGGVSTDTQYF. CDR3 coding DNA: TGCGCCAGCAGTCAAAAGTGCCCCCGTGGGGGCGTGAGCACAGATACGCAGTATTTT.

This clonotype occurred a few times. The genes are TRBV19 and TRBJ2-1; 13 bases line up with TRBD2. The ends lost 1 base at V and 9 bases at J; junction bases unmatched: 3. Germline V gene lookup returns CDR1 LNHDA and CDR2 SQIVND (reference sequence). This CDR3 contains 15 residues. CDR3 sequence reads: CASSIGLAGGSEQFF. The CDR3, as DNA: TGTGCCAGTAGTATAGGACTAGCGGGGGGTAGTGAGCAGTTCTTC.

This clonotype has a handful of counts. This chain joins TRBV5-5 and TRBJ1-4; TRBD1 might be the D (5 bases). V lost 2 bases, J lost 8 bases, and 10 bases lay in between. CDR1 and CDR2 from the germline V gene are SGHKS and YYEKEE (reference sequence). The length of the CDR3 is 13 residues. CDR3 DNA sequence: TGTGCCAGCAGCTTCCCAGGGAGGGAAAAACTGTTTTTT. It codes for CASSFPGREKLFF.

This clonotype is classed as large. V and J are TRBV29-1 and TRBJ1-1; D is possibly TRBD1 (5 bases). CDR1 and CDR2 (germline): SQVTM, ANQGSEA. The CDR3 sequence is 13 residues long. Trimming took off 3 bases at V and 5 bases at J, with 13 bases between the two ends. Here the CDR3 DNA reads TGCAGCGTTGACACCGGACGGGGGACTGAAGCTTTCTTT. Translation: CSVDTGRGTEAFF.

This clonotype is deemed medium-sized (0.01 to 0.1%). This chain joins TRBV5-4 and TRBJ1-2, with D unresolved. The CDR3 totals 12 residues. With 5 bases removed from V and 2 bases from J, the gap between germline ends came to 7 bases. Germline CDR1 and CDR2: SGHNT and YYREEE (reference sequence). CDR3 sequence: CASRVGNYGYTF. The CDR3 DNA sequence: TGTGCCAGCAGGGTCGGAAACTATGGCTACACCTTC.

This clonotype showed up just a few times. The chain combines TRBV6-1 with TRBJ1-1, with D hard to call. V was pared by 4 bases and J by 1 base, with 7 bases between. CDR3 length: 13 amino acids. The germline gives CDR1 MNHNS, CDR2 SASEGT. The CDR3 reads CASSVQGNTEAFF. The CDR3 DNA is TGTGCCAGCAGTGTTCAAGGGAACACTGAAGCTTTCTTT.

A remark on this clonotype: A much bigger clone sits one base away, suggesting this may be a read error. The chain employs TRBV30 and TRBJ2-5; unclear D gene. The CDR3 has 13 amino acids. The ends were cut back, 2 bases at V and 1 base at J, with 8 bases in the middle. Germline V gene sequence: CDR1 GTSNPN, CDR2 SVGIG (reference sequence). CDR3 amino acids: CAWSLNSQETQYF. CDR3 DNA: TGTGCCTGGAGTTTAAATAGCCAAGAGACCCAGTACTTC. Full variable domain (remainder filled in from reference TRBV30 and TRBJ2-5): SQTIHQWPATLVQPVGSPLSLECTVEGTSNPNLYWYRQAAGRGLQLLFYSVGIGQISSEVPQNLSASRPQDRQFILSSKKLLLSDSGFYLCAWSLNSQETQYFGPGTRLLVL.

By sample fraction, this clonotype is large. Compared with germline, one end of the junction differs, possibly owing to a read error. This chain connects TRBV6-5 to TRBJ2-3; 8 positions match TRBD2. The CDR3 runs to 15 residues. Germline CDR1 MNHEY, CDR2 SVGAGI. CDR3 in amino acids: CASSYDRTSRDTQYF. The CDR3 DNA is TGTGCCAGCAGTTACGATCGGACTAGCAGAGATACGCAGTATTTT.

By sample share, this clonotype is medium-sized. The chain couples TRBV7-9 to TRBJ2-1; 7 bases are a match to TRBD1. The V gene's germline CDR1 is SEHNR and CDR2 FQNEAQ (reference sequence). V lost 6 bases, J lost 14 bases, and 10 bases stayed unmatched. The CDR3 is 12 amino acids. CDR3 nucleotides: TGTGCCAGCAGGCTTATACAGGGGACGGAGTTCTTC. It encodes CASRLIQGTEFF.

In this sample, this clonotype turned up a few times. The V call is TRBV24-1, the J call TRBJ2-3, with 12 positions matching TRBD2. CDR3 length: 17 residues. Germline CDR1 KGHDR, CDR2 SFDVKD. Trimming cost V 5 bases and J 1 base; bases outside gene matches: 6. DNA of the CDR3: TGTGCCACCAGTGGAACTAGCGGGGGGCCGGGCACAGATACGCAGTATTTT. Translated: CATSGTSGGPGTDTQYF.

This chain links TRBV6-2 or TRBV6-3 with TRBJ2-5; D is tentatively TRBD1 or TRBD2 (5 bases each). CDR1 MNHEY and CDR2 SVGEGT come from the germline V gene. This CDR3 spans 13 amino acids. Between the trimmed V and J ends, which lost 2 bases and 5 bases, there was a span of 9 bases. The CDR3 sequence is CASSYGTLETQYF. In nucleotides, the CDR3 is TGTGCCAGCAGTTACGGGACGCTGGAGACCCAGTACTTC.

Regarding this clonotype: One end of the junction varies from germline; a read error may be responsible. The chain joins TRBV4-3 to TRBJ2-2; 7 bases line up with TRBD2. Germline V lookup: CDR1 LGHNA, CDR2 YSLEER. The CDR3 sequence is 15 residues long. For the CDR3, the DNA is TGCGCCAGCAGGCTGGGACTATCTAACACCGGGGGGCTGTTTTTT. Its translation is CASRLGLSNTGGLFF.

The rearrangement links TRBV6-2 or TRBV6-3 to TRBJ2-3, with TRBD2 as a possible D gene (6 bases). V was pared by 6 bases and J by 0 bases, with 13 bases between. From germline, CDR1 is MNHEY and CDR2 SVGEGT. CDR3 length: 15 residues. CDR3 sequence reads: CASRGLETSTDTQYF. The CDR3 DNA reads as TGTGCCAGCAGGGGACTCGAGACTAGCACAGATACGCAGTATTTT.

This chain connects TRBV28 to TRBJ1-4, with D unclear. The germline V and J ends were trimmed by 8 bases and 3 bases, with 10 bases remaining between them. Germline V gene sequence: CDR1 MDHEN, CDR2 SYDVKM. The CDR3 runs 13 residues. CDR3 loop: CASRGSSNEKLFF. The CDR3 DNA sequence: TGTGCCAGCCGGGGTTCATCTAATGAAAAACTGTTTTTT.

About this clonotype: A much larger clone is a single base away; this may be a read error. This rearrangement joins TRBV5-6 to TRBJ2-1; 11 nucleotides line up with TRBD1. Germline V CDR1 and CDR2: SGHDT, YYEEEE. CDR3 size: 15 residues. In DNA form, the CDR3 reads TGTGCCAGAAGCTTGGACAGGGGGCGTTACAATGAGCAGTTCTTC. Protein product: CARSLDRGRYNEQFF.

The DNA for the CDR3 is TGTGCCAGCAGCCCGGGACGGATCCTCTATTCCTACACCTTC. It encodes CASSPGRILYSYTF. V usage is TRBV27 and J usage is TRBJ1-2; D perhaps matches TRBD1 (5 bases). This CDR3 spans 14 amino acids. V lost 6 bases to trimming and J lost 10 bases, with 21 bases between them. Germline lookup yields CDR1 MNHEY and CDR2 SMNVEV (reference sequence).

The chain links TRBV4-2 to TRBJ2-3; D is ambiguous. The CDR3 runs to 14 residues. V was clipped by 1 base and J by 6 bases, with 11 bases between them. CDR1 and CDR2 from the germline V gene are LGHNA and YNFKEQ. CDR3 nucleotides: TGTGCCAGCAGCCAAGCGACGATGGGGGATACGCAGTATTTT. It specifies CASSQATMGDTQYF.

This chain uses TRBV4-3 with TRBJ2-7, with 11 bases identical to TRBD1. The CDR3 covers 16 residues. Germline values: CDR1 LGHNA, CDR2 YSLEER. Trimming took 3 bases from V and 2 from J; bases not matched to a gene: 6. The CDR3 sequence: CASSQRGDRGAYEQYF. The CDR3 DNA is TGCGCCAGCAGCCAGAGAGGGGACAGGGGGGCCTACGAGCAGTACTTC.